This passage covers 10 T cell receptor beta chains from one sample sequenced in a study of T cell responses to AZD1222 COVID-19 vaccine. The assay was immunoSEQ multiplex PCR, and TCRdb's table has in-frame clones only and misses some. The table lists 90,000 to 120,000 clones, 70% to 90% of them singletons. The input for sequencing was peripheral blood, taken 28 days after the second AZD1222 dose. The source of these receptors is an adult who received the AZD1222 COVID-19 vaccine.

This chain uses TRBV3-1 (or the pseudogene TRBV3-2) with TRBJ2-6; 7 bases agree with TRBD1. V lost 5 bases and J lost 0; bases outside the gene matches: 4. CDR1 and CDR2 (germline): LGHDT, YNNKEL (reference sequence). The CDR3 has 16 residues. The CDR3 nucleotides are TGTGCCAGCAGCGACAGGGCGATCTCTGGGGCCAACGTCCTGACTTTC. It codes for CASSDRAISGANVLTF.

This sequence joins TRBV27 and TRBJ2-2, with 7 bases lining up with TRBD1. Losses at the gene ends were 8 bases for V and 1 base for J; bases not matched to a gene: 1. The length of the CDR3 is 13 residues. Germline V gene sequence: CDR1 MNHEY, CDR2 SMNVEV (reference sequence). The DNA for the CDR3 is TGTGCCAGCCGACAGGGGAACACCGGGGAGCTGTTTTTT. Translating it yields CASRQGNTGELFF.

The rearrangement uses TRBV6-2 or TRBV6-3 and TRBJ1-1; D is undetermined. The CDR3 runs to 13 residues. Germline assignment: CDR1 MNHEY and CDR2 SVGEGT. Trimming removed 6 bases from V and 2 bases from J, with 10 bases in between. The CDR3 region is CASSSLGNTEAFF. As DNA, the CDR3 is TGTGCCAGCAGCTCATTAGGAAACACTGAAGCTTTCTTT.

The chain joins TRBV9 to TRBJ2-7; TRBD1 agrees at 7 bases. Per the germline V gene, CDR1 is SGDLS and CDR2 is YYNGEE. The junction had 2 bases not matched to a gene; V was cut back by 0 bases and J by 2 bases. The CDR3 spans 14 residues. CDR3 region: CASSVEDRTYEQYF. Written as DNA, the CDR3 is TGTGCCAGCAGCGTAGAGGACAGGACCTACGAGCAGTACTTC. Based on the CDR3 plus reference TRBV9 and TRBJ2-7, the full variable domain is DSGVTQTPKHLITATGQRVTLRCSPRSGDLSVYWYQQSLDQGLQFLIQYYNGEERAKGNILERFSAQQFPDLHSELNLSSLELGDSALYFCASSVEDRTYEQYFGPGTRLTVT.

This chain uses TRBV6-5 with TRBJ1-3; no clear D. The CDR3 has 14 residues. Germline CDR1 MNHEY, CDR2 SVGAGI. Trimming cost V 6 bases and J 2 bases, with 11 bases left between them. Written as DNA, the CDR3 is TGTGCCAGCAGAAGGGAATCCGCTGGAAACACCATATATTTT. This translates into CASRRESAGNTIYF.

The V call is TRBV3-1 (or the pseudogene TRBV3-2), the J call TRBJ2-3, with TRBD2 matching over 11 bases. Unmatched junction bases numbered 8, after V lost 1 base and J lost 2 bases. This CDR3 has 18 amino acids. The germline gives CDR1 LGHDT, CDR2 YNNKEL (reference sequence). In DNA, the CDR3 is TGTGCCAGCAGCCAAGCGTCCCCTAGCGGGGGGACCACAGATACGCAGTATTTT. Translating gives CASSQASPSGGTTDTQYF.

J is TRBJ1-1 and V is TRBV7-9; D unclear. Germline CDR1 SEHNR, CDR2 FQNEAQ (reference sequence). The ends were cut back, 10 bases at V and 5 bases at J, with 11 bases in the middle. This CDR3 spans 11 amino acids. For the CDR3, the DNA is TGTGCCATCTCCCTGGGGACTGAAGCTTTCTTT. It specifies CAISLGTEAFF.

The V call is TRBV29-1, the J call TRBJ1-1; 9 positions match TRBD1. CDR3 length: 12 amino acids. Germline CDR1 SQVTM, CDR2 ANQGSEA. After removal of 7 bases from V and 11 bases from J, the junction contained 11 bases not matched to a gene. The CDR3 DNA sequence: TGCAGCGCCCGGGGGGACAGGGTGGGCGCTTTCTTT. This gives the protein CSARGDRVGAFF.

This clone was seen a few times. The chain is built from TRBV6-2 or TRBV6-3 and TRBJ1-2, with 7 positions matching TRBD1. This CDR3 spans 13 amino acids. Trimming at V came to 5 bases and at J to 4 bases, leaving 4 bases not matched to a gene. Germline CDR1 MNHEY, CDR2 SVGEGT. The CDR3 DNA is TGTGCCAGCAGTAGGGGGCGCACCTATGGCTACACCTTC. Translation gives CASSRGRTYGYTF.

Here the CDR3 DNA reads TGTGCCAGCAGCCCCCCGTGGGGGAGGAACACTGAAGCTTTCTTT. Amino acid sequence: CASSPPWGRNTEAFF. The chain uses TRBV7-2 and TRBJ1-1, with D perhaps TRBD1 (5 bases). Germline V gene sequence: CDR1 SGHTA, CDR2 FQGNSA. Between the trimmed V and J ends, which lost 5 bases and 1 base, there was a span of 14 bases. CDR3 length equals 15 residues.